The sequence of this T cell receptor beta chain was determined in a study of tumor-infiltrating lymphocytes in primary liver carcinoma. At the level of the study: The study included patients who were men and women aged 30 to 69 years. Samples had roughly 3.65 to 8 million productive TCRbeta reads, comparable between tissue types.

CDR1 and CDR2 (germline): SQVTM, ANQGSEA. The CDR3 covers 13 residues. The study co-extracted DNA and RNA from 20-30 mg of unsorted bulk tissue. cDNA specific to TCR beta was made from approximately 0.55 ug of total RNA, with a constant-region primer employed for priming. Slightly modified ARM-PCR served as the procedure for the TCR beta libraries. These libraries came from three rounds of nested multiplex PCR. Forward primers for TRBV1-TRBV30 and a C-beta reverse primer served the first two PCR rounds, at around 11 cycles each. TCRdb ran MiXCR on the multiplex PCR reads and lists one entry per CDR3 protein. Among about 99,000 distinct CDR3 sequences listed, over 55% were seen once. Findings and caveats of the study: Among the pair types, tumor region pairs showed more overlap than tumor-adjacent and tumor-blood pairs. Among top clones, only about 7-24% appeared in all five tumor regions.

This clonotype showed up just once. Its antigen is unknown. At one end, the junction sequence differs from germline, possibly due to a read error. Sequencing was performed on liver tumor tissue from sampling region 5. Subset of the sample: tumor region T5, tumor centre. The clonotype originates from a woman aged 55 to 70 with primary liver carcinoma and hepatitis B virus infection. The chain recombines TRBV29-1 with TRBJ1-1, with D perhaps matching TRBD1 (5 bases). The CDR3 bases are TGCAGCGCCAGAGGGGACTTGAACGCTGAAGCTTTCTTT. Protein product: CSARGDLNAEAFF.